One sample yielded the 8 T cell receptor beta chains listed below, sequenced in a study of T cell responses to AZD1222 COVID-19 vaccine. TCRdb keeps only in-frame clones here, not all; method: immunoSEQ multiplex PCR. This table has about 100,000 clones, around 90% appearing once. Sequenced material: peripheral blood, taken on day 0 of AZD1222 vaccination. The receptors here all came from an adult in good health.

The chain couples TRBV7-9 to TRBJ1-1, with D perhaps matching TRBD1 (5 bases). The CDR3 length is 15 residues. Trimming stripped 5 bases from V and 5 bases from J, with 18 bases between. The germline CDR1 and CDR2 sequences are SEHNR and FQNEAQ (reference sequence). In DNA form, the CDR3 reads TGTGCCAGCAGCCCGCCTTTCGGGGCGGGGACTGAAGCTTTCTTT. Translating gives CASSPPFGAGTEAFF.

The chain joins TRBV27 to TRBJ1-1, with no clear D. V lost 3 bases and J lost 2, with 7 bases in between. Germline V CDR1 and CDR2: MNHEY, SMNVEV (reference sequence). This CDR3 is built from 13 residues. CDR3: CASSFESNTEAFF. CDR3 coding DNA: TGTGCCAGCAGTTTTGAAAGTAACACTGAAGCTTTCTTT.

The chain combines TRBV7-8 with TRBJ1-1; 8 nucleotides agree with TRBD1. This CDR3 is built from 14 residues. Per the germline V gene, CDR1 is SGHVS and CDR2 is FQNEAQ. V shed 3 bases and J 3 bases; nucleotides not matched to a gene: 3. In DNA, the CDR3 is TGTGCCAGCAGCTTTTTACAGGGGGACACTGAAGCTTTCTTT. It is translated as CASSFLQGDTEAFF.

The CDR3 DNA reads TGTGCCAGCAGTTACTGGCGCGGTAGCTCCTACGAGCAGTACTTC. Translated, it gives CASSYWRGSSYEQYF. The chain employs TRBV6-2 or TRBV6-3 and TRBJ2-7; D unresolved. Germline CDR1 is MNHEY and CDR2 is SVGEGT. V lost 1 base to trimming and J lost 0 bases, with 10 bases between them. CDR3 size: 15 residues.

This rearrangement joins TRBV5-8 to TRBJ2-6; 9 bases agree with TRBD1. The V segment lost 1 base and the J segment 1 base; nucleotides outside the gene matches: 9. Germline CDR1 and CDR2: SGHTS and YDEGEE. The CDR3 spans 19 residues. The CDR3: CASSLRFGTGFSGANVLTF. The CDR3 coding sequence is TGTGCCAGCAGCTTGAGATTTGGGACAGGGTTTTCTGGGGCCAACGTCCTGACTTTC. Complete variable domain (other parts from reference TRBV5-8 and TRBJ2-6): EAGVTQSPTHLIKTRGQQATLRCSPISGHTSVYWYQQALGLGLQFLLWYDEGEERNRGNFPPRFSGRQFPNYSSELNVNALELEDSALYLCASSLRFGTGFSGANVLTFGAGSRLTVL.

The chain is built from TRBV7-2 and TRBJ2-7, with TRBD2 matching 10 bases. Germline values: CDR1 SGHTA, CDR2 FQGNSA. CDR3 length equals 15 residues. Trimming removed 2 bases from V and 3 bases from J; junction bases left unmatched: 4. The CDR3 DNA is TGTGCCAGCAGCTTAAGGCCTAGCGGGGGCTACGAGCAGTACTTC. Translating it yields CASSLRPSGGYEQYF.

This chain links TRBV5-6 with TRBJ1-5; no clear D gene. With 2 bases removed from V and 6 bases from J, the gap between germline ends came to 6 bases. The CDR3 length is 12 residues. Germline CDR1 and CDR2: SGHDT and YYEEEE. The CDR3 spells CASSLKSQPQHF. The DNA for the CDR3 is TGTGCCAGCAGCTTAAAAAGTCAGCCCCAGCATTTT.

This clone has only one observation. CDR3 loop: CASSRGTSGRFTSGELFF. CDR3 nucleotides: TGTGCCAGCAGCCGTGGGACTAGCGGGAGGTTTACGAGCGGGGAGCTGTTTTTT. The V gene is TRBV27, the J gene TRBJ2-2; 15 bases align to TRBD2. V shed 6 bases and J 7 bases; nucleotides not matched to a gene: 12. The CDR3 sequence is 18 residues long. Germline CDR1 is MNHEY and CDR2 is SMNVEV (reference sequence).